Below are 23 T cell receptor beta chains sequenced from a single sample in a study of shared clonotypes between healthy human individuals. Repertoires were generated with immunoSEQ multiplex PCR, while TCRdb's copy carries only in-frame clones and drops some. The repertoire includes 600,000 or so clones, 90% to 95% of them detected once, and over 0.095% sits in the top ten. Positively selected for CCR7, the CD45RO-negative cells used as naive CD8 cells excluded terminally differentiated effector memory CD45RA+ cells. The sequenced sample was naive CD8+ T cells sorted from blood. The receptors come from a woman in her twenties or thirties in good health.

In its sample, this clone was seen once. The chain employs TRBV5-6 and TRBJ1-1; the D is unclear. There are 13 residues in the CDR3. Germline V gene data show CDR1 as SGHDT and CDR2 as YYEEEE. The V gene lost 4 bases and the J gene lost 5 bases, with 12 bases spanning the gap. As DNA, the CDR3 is TGTGCCAGCAGCCAAGCAGTGGGGACTGAAGCTTTCTTT. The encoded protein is CASSQAVGTEAFF.

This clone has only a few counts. CDR3 amino acids: CASRGLAVYEQYF. The CDR3 bases are TGTGCCAGCAGGGGACTAGCCGTCTACGAGCAGTACTTC. J is TRBJ2-7 and V is TRBV28; 9 bases align to TRBD2. J lost 3 bases, V lost 6 bases, and 3 bases had no gene match. Germline assignment: CDR1 MDHEN and CDR2 SYDVKM. The CDR3 runs to 13 residues. Based on the CDR3 plus reference TRBV28 and TRBJ2-7, the full variable domain is DVKVTQSSRYLVKRTGEKVFLECVQDMDHENMFWYRQDPGLGLRLIYFSYDVKMKEKGDIPEGYSVSREKKERFSLILESASTNQTSMYLCASRGLAVYEQYFGPGTRLTVT.

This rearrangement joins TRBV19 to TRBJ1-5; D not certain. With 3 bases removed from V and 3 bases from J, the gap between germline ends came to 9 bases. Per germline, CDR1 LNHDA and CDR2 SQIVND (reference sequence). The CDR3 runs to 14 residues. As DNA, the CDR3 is TGTGCCAGTAGTATGGAGGGCGTCAATCAGCCCCAGCATTTT. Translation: CASSMEGVNQPQHF.

CDR3 sequence reads: CASSLSSGLGQPQHF. The CDR3 region has the DNA TGTGCCAGCAGTTTATCCTCGGGGCTGGGTCAGCCCCAGCATTTT. V and J are TRBV27 and TRBJ1-5; D may be TRBD1 (5 bases). This CDR3 has 15 amino acids. Germline V lookup: CDR1 MNHEY, CDR2 SMNVEV (reference sequence). Trimming shortened V by 0 bases and J by 6 bases, and 12 bases separated the two germline ends.

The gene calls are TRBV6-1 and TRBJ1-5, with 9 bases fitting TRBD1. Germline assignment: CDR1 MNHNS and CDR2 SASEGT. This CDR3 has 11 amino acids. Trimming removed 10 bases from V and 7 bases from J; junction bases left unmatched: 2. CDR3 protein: CATGTGQPQHF. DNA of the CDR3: TGTGCCACCGGGACAGGGCAGCCCCAGCATTTT.

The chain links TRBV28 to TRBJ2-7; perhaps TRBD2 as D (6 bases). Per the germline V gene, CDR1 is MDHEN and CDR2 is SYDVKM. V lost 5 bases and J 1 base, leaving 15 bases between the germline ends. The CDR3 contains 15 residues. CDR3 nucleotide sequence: TGTGCCAGCAGTGGTATCCAGCGGGTTTCCTACGAGCAGTACTTC. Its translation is CASSGIQRVSYEQYF.

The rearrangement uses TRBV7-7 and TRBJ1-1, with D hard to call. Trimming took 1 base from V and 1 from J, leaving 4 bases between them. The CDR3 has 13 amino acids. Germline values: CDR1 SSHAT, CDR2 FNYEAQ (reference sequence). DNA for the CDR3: TGTGCCAGCAGCTTAGAGCCGAACACTGAAGCTTTCTTT. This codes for CASSLEPNTEAFF.

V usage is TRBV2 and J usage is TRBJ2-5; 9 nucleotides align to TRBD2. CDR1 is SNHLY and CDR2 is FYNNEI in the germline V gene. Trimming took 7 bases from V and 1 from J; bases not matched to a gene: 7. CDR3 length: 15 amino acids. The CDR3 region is CASTPASGVQETQYF. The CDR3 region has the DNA TGTGCCAGCACCCCGGCTAGCGGGGTCCAAGAGACCCAGTACTTC.

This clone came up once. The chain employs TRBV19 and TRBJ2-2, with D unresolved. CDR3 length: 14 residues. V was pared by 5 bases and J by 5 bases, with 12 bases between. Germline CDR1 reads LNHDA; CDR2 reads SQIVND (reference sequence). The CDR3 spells CASSFWSGTGELFF. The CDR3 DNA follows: TGTGCCAGTAGTTTCTGGAGTGGAACCGGGGAGCTGTTTTTT.

The CDR3 coding sequence is TGTGCCAGCAGTTTAGCGTTTGCAACTAATGAAAAACTGTTTTTT. Protein product: CASSLAFATNEKLFF. The genes are TRBV27 and TRBJ1-4, with unresolved D. V dropped 2 bases and J dropped 0 bases, with 7 bases sitting between them. CDR1 is MNHEY and CDR2 is SMNVEV in the germline V gene (reference sequence). There are 15 residues in the CDR3.

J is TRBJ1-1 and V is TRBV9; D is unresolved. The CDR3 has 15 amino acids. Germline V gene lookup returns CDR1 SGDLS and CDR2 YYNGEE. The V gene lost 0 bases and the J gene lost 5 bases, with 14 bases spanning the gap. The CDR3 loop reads CASSVDRNGRTEAFF. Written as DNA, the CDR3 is TGTGCCAGCAGCGTAGATCGCAACGGGAGAACTGAAGCTTTCTTT.

The CDR3, as DNA: TGTGCCAGCAGCTCAAATCTGGACACCAAAAACATTCAGTACTTC. This codes for CASSSNLDTKNIQYF. V and J are TRBV7-6 and TRBJ2-4; tentative D call: TRBD1 (5 bases). The CDR3 loop spans 15 amino acids. CDR1 is SGHVS and CDR2 is FNYEAQ in the germline V gene. V lost 4 bases and J 2 bases, leaving 12 bases between the germline ends.

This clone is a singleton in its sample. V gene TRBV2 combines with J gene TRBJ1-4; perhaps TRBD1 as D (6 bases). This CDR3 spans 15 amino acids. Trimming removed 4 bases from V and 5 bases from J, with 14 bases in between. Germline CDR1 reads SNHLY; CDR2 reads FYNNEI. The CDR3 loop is CASSAGSGENEKLFF. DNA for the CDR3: TGTGCCAGCAGTGCGGGGTCAGGGGAAAATGAAAAACTGTTTTTT.

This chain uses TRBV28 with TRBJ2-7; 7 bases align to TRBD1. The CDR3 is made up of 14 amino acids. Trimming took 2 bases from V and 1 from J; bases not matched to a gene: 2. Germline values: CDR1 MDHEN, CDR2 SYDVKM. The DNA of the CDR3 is TGTGCCAGCAGTTTAGTACAGGGGTCCTACGAGCAGTACTTC. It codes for CASSLVQGSYEQYF. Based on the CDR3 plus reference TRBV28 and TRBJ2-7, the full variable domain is DVKVTQSSRYLVKRTGEKVFLECVQDMDHENMFWYRQDPGLGLRLIYFSYDVKMKEKGDIPEGYSVSREKKERFSLILESASTNQTSMYLCASSLVQGSYEQYFGPGTRLTVT.

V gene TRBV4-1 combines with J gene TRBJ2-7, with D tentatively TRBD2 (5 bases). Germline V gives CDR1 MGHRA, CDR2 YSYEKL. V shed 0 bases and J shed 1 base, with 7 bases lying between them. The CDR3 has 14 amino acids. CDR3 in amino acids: CASSQDWESYEQYF. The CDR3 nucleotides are TGCGCCAGCAGCCAAGATTGGGAGTCCTACGAGCAGTACTTC.

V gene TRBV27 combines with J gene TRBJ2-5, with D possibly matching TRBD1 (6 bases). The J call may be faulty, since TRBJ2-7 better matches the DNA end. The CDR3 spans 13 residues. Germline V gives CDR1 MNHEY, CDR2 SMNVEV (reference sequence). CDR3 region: CASSQLQGYEQYF. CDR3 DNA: TGTGCCAGCAGTCAACTACAGGGCTACGAGCAGTACTTC.

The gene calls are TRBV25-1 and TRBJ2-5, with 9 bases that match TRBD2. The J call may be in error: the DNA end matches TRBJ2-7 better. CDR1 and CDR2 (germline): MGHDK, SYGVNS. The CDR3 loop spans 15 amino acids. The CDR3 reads CASSVGLAGTYEQYF. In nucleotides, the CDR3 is TGTGCCAGCAGTGTTGGTCTAGCGGGAACCTACGAGCAGTACTTC.

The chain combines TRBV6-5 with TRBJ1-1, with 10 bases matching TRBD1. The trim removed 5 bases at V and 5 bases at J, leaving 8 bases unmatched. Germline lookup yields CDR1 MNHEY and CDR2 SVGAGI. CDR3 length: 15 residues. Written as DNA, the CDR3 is TGTGCCAGCAGTCTCCCCGGGACAGGGGAAACTGAAGCTTTCTTT. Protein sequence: CASSLPGTGETEAFF.

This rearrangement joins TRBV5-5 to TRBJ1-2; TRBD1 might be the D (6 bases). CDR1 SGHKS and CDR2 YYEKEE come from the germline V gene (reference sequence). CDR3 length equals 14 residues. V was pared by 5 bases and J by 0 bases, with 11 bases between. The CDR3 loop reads CASRDRTSNYGYTF. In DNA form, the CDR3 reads TGTGCCAGCAGGGACAGAACTTCTAACTATGGCTACACCTTC.

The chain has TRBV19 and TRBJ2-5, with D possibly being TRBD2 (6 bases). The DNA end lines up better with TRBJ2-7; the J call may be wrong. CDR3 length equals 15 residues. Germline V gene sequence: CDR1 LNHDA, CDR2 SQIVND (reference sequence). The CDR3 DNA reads TGTGCCAGTAGTATGGAGAGCGGGCCTACCTACGAGCAGTACTTC. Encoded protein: CASSMESGPTYEQYF.

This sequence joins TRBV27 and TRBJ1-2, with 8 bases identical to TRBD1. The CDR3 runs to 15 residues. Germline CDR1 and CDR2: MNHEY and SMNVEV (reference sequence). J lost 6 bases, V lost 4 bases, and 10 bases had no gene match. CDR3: CASSSYGQGGDGYTF. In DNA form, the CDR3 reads TGTGCCAGCAGTTCTTATGGACAGGGAGGTGATGGCTACACCTTC.

The CDR3 sequence is CASSSTPGAYEQYF. CDR3 coding DNA: TGTGCCAGCAGCTCTACCCCAGGGGCGTACGAGCAGTACTTC. The chain combines TRBV7-9 with TRBJ2-7; TRBD1 is a possible D gene (6 bases). V was trimmed by 4 bases and J by 4 bases, leaving 14 bases between them. The CDR3 loop spans 14 amino acids. CDR1 and CDR2 (germline): SEHNR, FQNEAQ (reference sequence).

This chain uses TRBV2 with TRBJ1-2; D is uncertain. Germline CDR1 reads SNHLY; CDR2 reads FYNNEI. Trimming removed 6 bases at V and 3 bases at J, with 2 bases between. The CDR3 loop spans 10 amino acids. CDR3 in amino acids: CASSDYGYTF. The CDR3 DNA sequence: TGTGCCAGCAGCGACTATGGCTACACCTTC.